This T cell receptor (beta chain) is from a study of blood T cell repertoires in COVID-19. About the research overall: Italy, Spain and the United States were the sources of the convalescent and acute COVID-19 samples. PBMCs, B-cell-depleted T cells, or T cells provided the cDNA or gDNA that made up the material.

Assay used: immunoSEQ multiplex PCR; TCRdb lists only in-frame clones, some missing. Of about 170,000 clones listed, around 86% are singletons. Germline V gives CDR1 LNHDA, CDR2 SQIVND (reference sequence). V lost 3 bases to trimming and J lost 6 bases, with 9 bases between them. The CDR3 is 13 amino acids. This TCR was recovered from an elderly woman in a cohort sampled during active or convalescent COVID-19. The V gene is TRBV19, the J gene TRBJ1-5; possibly TRBD1 for D (5 bases). The sample consisted of peripheral blood. CDR3: CASSIWGSQPQHF. The CDR3, as DNA: TGTGCCAGTAGTATCTGGGGCAGTCAGCCCCAGCATTTT.